Described below is a single T cell receptor beta chain sequence and its context. Its antigen is undetermined. The data are from a study of cytomegalovirus exposure and HLA in healthy donors. General study findings and limits: A later analysis reportedly found that, within productive TCRs, an Asian-associated ancestry cluster had fewer N-insertions than the mean observed across the roughly 730 donors.

The CDR3 runs to 15 residues. V was clipped by 2 bases and J by 0 bases; unmatched bases: 0. CDR1 MNHEY and CDR2 SMNVEV come from the germline V gene (reference sequence). PCR primers comprised 60 Vbeta and 13 Jbeta primers. Clones were sequenced by immunoSEQ multiplex PCR, and TCRdb holds only the in-frame ones, with some missing. Among 60,000 to 90,000 clones listed, around 70% were seen once. The source is a woman aged 45 to 65 in good health and CMV-seropositive. The chain couples TRBV27 to TRBJ2-7; the match to TRBD2 covers 11 bases. The sample taken for sequencing was PBMCs. DNA of the CDR3: TGTGCCAGCAGTTTAGGACTAGCGGGCTCCTACGAGCAGTACTTC. Its protein product is CASSLGLAGSYEQYF.